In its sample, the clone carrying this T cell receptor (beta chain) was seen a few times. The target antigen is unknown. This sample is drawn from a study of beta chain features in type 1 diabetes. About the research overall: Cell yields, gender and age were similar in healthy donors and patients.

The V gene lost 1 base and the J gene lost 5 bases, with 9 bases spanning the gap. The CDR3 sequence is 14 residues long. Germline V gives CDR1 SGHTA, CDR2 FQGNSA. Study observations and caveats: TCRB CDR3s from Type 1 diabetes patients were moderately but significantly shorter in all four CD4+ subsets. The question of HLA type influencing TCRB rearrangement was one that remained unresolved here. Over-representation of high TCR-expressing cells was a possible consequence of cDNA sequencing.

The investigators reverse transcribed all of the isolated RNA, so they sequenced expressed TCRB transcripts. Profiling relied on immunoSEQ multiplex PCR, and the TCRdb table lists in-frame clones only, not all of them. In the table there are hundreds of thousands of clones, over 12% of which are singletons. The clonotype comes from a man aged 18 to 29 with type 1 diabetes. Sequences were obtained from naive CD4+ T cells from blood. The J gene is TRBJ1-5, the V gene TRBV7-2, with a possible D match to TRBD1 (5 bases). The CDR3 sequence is CASSLDEGYQPQHF. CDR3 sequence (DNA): TGTGCCAGCAGCTTAGATGAGGGGTATCAGCCCCAGCATTTT.